Shown below are 3 T cell receptor beta chains from a single sample sequenced in a study of blood T cell repertoires in COVID-19. Sequencing used immunoSEQ multiplex PCR; TCRdb keeps in-frame clones, though not all of them. The sample carries some 140,000 clones, 78% recorded once. Sequences were obtained from peripheral blood. These receptors were collected from a man aged 55 to 70 who had recovered from COVID-19.

The chain links TRBV7-2 to TRBJ1-1; TRBD1 matches at 7 bases. The CDR3 is 14 amino acids. V lost 4 bases to trimming and J lost 2 bases; unmatched junction nucleotides: 4. Germline CDR1 and CDR2: SGHTA and FQGNSA. This chain's CDR3 is CASSYNRGNTEAFF. In DNA form, the CDR3 reads TGTGCCAGCAGCTATAACAGGGGAAACACTGAAGCTTTCTTT.

This chain uses TRBV5-1 with TRBJ2-5, with 8 bases aligning to TRBD1. This CDR3 has 18 amino acids. The ends lost 4 bases at V and 1 base at J; junction bases unmatched: 15. Germline lookup yields CDR1 SGHRS and CDR2 YFSETQ. CDR3 residues: CASSPQGWGQGAQETQYF. The CDR3 nucleotides are TGCGCCAGCAGCCCCCAAGGATGGGGGCAGGGGGCCCAAGAGACCCAGTACTTC.

The genes are TRBV29-1 and TRBJ2-3; a possible D gene is TRBD2 (5 bases). V dropped 6 bases and J dropped 5 bases, with 15 bases sitting between them. This CDR3 is built from 13 residues. Germline CDR1 SQVTM, CDR2 ANQGSEA. The CDR3 spells CSVRAAGQDTQYF. CDR3 bases: TGCAGCGTGAGGGCCGCAGGCCAAGATACGCAGTATTTT.